These 24 T cell receptor beta chains came from one sample sequenced in a study of OX40 agonist ivuxolimab in advanced cancers. This table comes from immunoSEQ multiplex PCR, and its TCRdb copy is limited to in-frame clones, with some not included. This sample has 84,000 or so clones, with about 80% found just once. The starting material was CD4+ or CD8+ T cells sorted from blood, obtained in a trial of the OX40 agonist ivuxolimab. The receptors come from an adult with an advanced solid tumor such as melanoma, head and neck, liver or kidney cancer.

The chain is built from TRBV7-9 and TRBJ1-1; D is undetermined. This CDR3 has 13 amino acids. In germline, CDR1 is SEHNR, CDR2 FQNEAQ (reference sequence). The V end lost 1 base, the J end lost 6 bases, and 9 bases lay between the germline ends. This CDR3 is CASSLVGLAEAFF. The CDR3 nucleotides are TGTGCCAGCAGCTTAGTAGGGTTGGCTGAAGCTTTCTTT.

This clone was seen a single time. The chain combines TRBV29-1 with TRBJ1-3, with TRBD1 identical over 7 bases. This CDR3 is built from 14 residues. The J segment lost 0 bases and the V segment lost 5 bases, leaving 4 bases of the junction unmatched. CDR1 and CDR2 from the germline V gene are SQVTM and ANQGSEA. As DNA, the CDR3 is TGCAGCGTTTCGACAGGGCCCTCTGGAAACACCATATATTTT. Its protein product is CSVSTGPSGNTIYF.

The V call is TRBV6-1, the J call TRBJ1-3; D perhaps matches TRBD1 (5 bases). Looked up from germline, CDR1 is MNHNS and CDR2 is SASEGT. The CDR3 is 14 amino acids. V was shortened by 4 bases and J by 0 bases, with 7 bases between the two germline ends. CDR3 nucleotides: TGTGCCAGCAGTGGACAGCACTCTGGAAACACCATATATTTT. Translation gives CASSGQHSGNTIYF.

The rearrangement uses TRBV14 and TRBJ1-1, with D uncertain. Trimming shortened V by 0 bases and J by 0 bases, and 14 bases separated the two germline ends. The CDR3 runs to 17 residues. Germline CDR1 is SGHDN and CDR2 is FVKESK. The CDR3 region is CASSQERVQGMNTEAFF. CDR3 nucleotides: TGTGCCAGCAGCCAAGAACGGGTACAAGGCATGAACACTGAAGCTTTCTTT.

The rearrangement uses TRBV27 and TRBJ2-3; the match to TRBD1 covers 8 bases. V was clipped by 5 bases and J by 2 bases; unmatched bases: 9. Germline loops: CDR1 MNHEY, CDR2 SMNVEV (reference sequence). This CDR3 has 16 residues. The CDR3 DNA is TGTGCCAGCAGTCGAAACAGGGGGTATGCCACAGATACGCAGTATTTT. It translates to CASSRNRGYATDTQYF.

V usage is TRBV19 and J usage is TRBJ1-1; D remains ambiguous. V lost 6 bases to trimming and J lost 5 bases, with 10 bases between them. CDR1 and CDR2 (germline): LNHDA, SQIVND (reference sequence). The CDR3 totals 12 residues. DNA for the CDR3: TGTGCCAGTAGGCCAGACTGGACTGAAGCTTTCTTT. It specifies CASRPDWTEAFF. Full variable domain (missing parts from reference TRBV19 and TRBJ1-1): DGGITQSPKYLFRKEGQNVTLSCEQNLNHDAMYWYRQDPGQGLRLIYYSQIVNDFQKGDIAEGYSVSREKKESFPLTVTSAQKNPTAFYLCASRPDWTEAFFGQGTRLTVV.

The V gene is TRBV10-3, the J gene TRBJ2-1, with 8 nucleotides matching TRBD1. This CDR3 contains 15 residues. Losses at the gene ends were 2 bases for V and 8 bases for J; bases not matched to a gene: 8. Germline V gives CDR1 ENHRY, CDR2 SYGVKD. Here the CDR3 DNA reads TGTGCCATCAGTGAGAGTCAGGGGGCTGGAGATGAGCAGTTCTTC. Encoded protein: CAISESQGAGDEQFF.

The CDR3 is CASSLDRGGNQYEQYF. The CDR3 DNA reads as TGTGCCAGCAGCTTAGATCGGGGGGGGAATCAGTACGAGCAGTACTTC. V usage is TRBV11-2 and J usage is TRBJ2-7; 8 bases align to TRBD2. In germline, CDR1 is SGHAT, CDR2 FQNNGV. The CDR3 has 16 amino acids. V was clipped by 0 bases and J by 4 bases; unmatched bases: 8.

The V call is TRBV5-6, the J call TRBJ1-2; maybe TRBD1 (6 bases). CDR1 is SGHDT and CDR2 is YYEEEE in the germline V gene. This CDR3 has 15 amino acids. V lost 4 bases to trimming and J lost 4 bases, with 17 bases between them. CDR3 sequence: CASSTPSQGSYGYTF. The CDR3 nucleotides read TGTGCCAGCAGCACCCCCTCACAGGGTTCCTATGGCTACACCTTC.

Remarks on this clone: Other nucleotide sequences from this sample produce the same CDR3. The chain couples TRBV7-2 to TRBJ1-5; unclear D gene. This CDR3 has 13 amino acids. V was clipped by 3 bases and J by 4 bases, with 7 bases between them. Germline loops: CDR1 SGHTA, CDR2 FQGNSA. CDR3 in amino acids: CASSLGPNQPQHF. CDR3 in DNA: TGTGCCAGCAGCTTGGGTCCAAATCAGCCCCAGCATTTT.

The V and J genes are TRBV28 and TRBJ2-1; 10 bases agree with TRBD2. The V gene end was trimmed by 5 bases and the J gene end by 7 bases; junction bases not matched to a gene: 5. Germline assignment: CDR1 MDHEN and CDR2 SYDVKM. The CDR3 spans 14 residues. CDR3 DNA sequence: TGTGCCAGCAGTAGCGGGGGGGCCGGGAATGAGCAGTTCTTC. Translating gives CASSSGGAGNEQFF.

V and J are TRBV4-3 and TRBJ2-3, with 9 positions matching TRBD2. The V segment lost 4 bases and the J segment 2 bases; nucleotides outside the gene matches: 10. The CDR3 is 17 residues long. The germline V gene has CDR1 LGHNA and CDR2 YSLEER. CDR3 in amino acids: CASSPRVLAGITDTQYF. CDR3 coding DNA: TGCGCCAGCAGCCCCCGTGTCCTAGCGGGGATCACAGATACGCAGTATTTT.

This rearrangement joins TRBV28 to TRBJ2-2; D not certain. CDR3 length: 15 residues. Germline CDR1 MDHEN, CDR2 SYDVKM. V lost 7 bases to trimming and J lost 0 bases, with 12 bases between them. The chain's CDR3 is CASIESRPNTGELFF. For the CDR3, the DNA is TGTGCCAGCATTGAGTCAAGGCCGAACACCGGGGAGCTGTTTTTT.

This clone was counted a few times. The rearrangement links TRBV27 to TRBJ1-2; 10 nucleotides align to TRBD1. The V gene end was trimmed by 5 bases and the J gene end by 7 bases; junction bases not matched to a gene: 7. This CDR3 spans 14 amino acids. The germline CDR1 and CDR2 sequences are MNHEY and SMNVEV (reference sequence). In DNA form, the CDR3 reads TGTGCCAGCAGTCGGGACAGGGGAAGCTCTGGCTACACCTTC. Its protein is CASSRDRGSSGYTF.

This chain joins TRBV28 and TRBJ1-3, with TRBD1 matching over 7 bases. The germline V gene has CDR1 MDHEN and CDR2 SYDVKM. The CDR3 is 14 amino acids. J gave up 0 bases and V 7 bases, and 3 bases lay outside the gene matches. CDR3 bases: TGTGCCAGCACCCCAGGGGGCTCTGGAAACACCATATATTTT. As protein: CASTPGGSGNTIYF.

The gene calls are TRBV2 and TRBJ2-3; D might be TRBD2 (7 bases). Per germline, CDR1 SNHLY and CDR2 FYNNEI. V shed 5 bases and J shed 10 bases, with 19 bases lying between them. The CDR3 totals 14 residues. CDR3 loop: CASSPQGGGSAQYF. Here the CDR3 DNA reads TGTGCCAGCAGTCCTCAGGGAGGGGGGTCAGCGCAGTATTTT.

The chain uses TRBV7-2 and TRBJ2-2; 14 nucleotides align to TRBD2. CDR1 is SGHTA and CDR2 is FQGNSA in the germline V gene. V trimming: 6 bases; J trimming: 2 bases; junction bases outside the gene matches: 5. The CDR3 extends over 17 amino acids. The CDR3 bases are TGTGCCAGCAGACCCGGGACTAGCGGGGGAAACACCGGGGAGCTGTTTTTT. As protein: CASRPGTSGGNTGELFF. The entire variable domain, with the rest obtained from reference TRBV7-2 and TRBJ2-2, is as follows: GAGVSQSPSNKVTEKGKDVELRCDPISGHTALYWYRQSLGQGLEFLIYFQGNSAPDKSGLPSDRFSAERTGGSVSTLTIQRTQQEDSAVYLCASRPGTSGGNTGELFFGEGSRLTVL.

The J gene is TRBJ2-5, the V gene TRBV6-5; D is possibly TRBD1 (6 bases). Between the trimmed V and J ends, which lost 4 bases and 4 bases, there was a span of 10 bases. This CDR3 spans 13 amino acids. The germline CDR1 and CDR2 sequences are MNHEY and SVGAGI. The chain's CDR3 is CASSSVGAETQYF. DNA for the CDR3: TGTGCCAGCAGTTCGGTGGGGGCAGAGACCCAGTACTTC.

The chain uses TRBV6-5 and TRBJ2-5; D is undetermined. Trimming left V 2 bases short and J 4 bases short, with 2 bases between. This CDR3 is built from 11 residues. Germline CDR1 MNHEY, CDR2 SVGAGI. The chain's CDR3 is CASSYRETQYF. DNA of the CDR3: TGTGCCAGCAGTTACCGAGAGACCCAGTACTTC.

The chain recombines TRBV4-2 with TRBJ1-3, with D possibly being TRBD1 (6 bases). The length of the CDR3 is 15 residues. V lost 4 bases to trimming and J lost 13 bases, with 23 bases between them. Germline V CDR1 and CDR2: LGHNA, YNFKEQ. CDR3 protein: CASSLGRSGGPTIYF. As DNA, the CDR3 is TGTGCCAGCAGCCTGGGGAGATCTGGGGGCCCTACTATATATTTT.

The J gene is TRBJ2-3, the V gene TRBV7-9; TRBD2 aligns across 11 bases. Germline CDR1 SEHNR, CDR2 FQNEAQ (reference sequence). The CDR3 covers 15 residues. The J segment lost 3 bases and the V segment lost 5 bases, leaving 4 bases of the junction unmatched. The CDR3 region is CASSPGLAATDTQYF. The DNA of the CDR3 is TGTGCCAGCAGCCCGGGACTAGCGGCGACAGATACGCAGTATTTT.

The V gene is TRBV20-1, the J gene TRBJ2-3; 7 bases fit TRBD2. Germline V gene sequence: CDR1 DFQATT, CDR2 SNEGSKA (reference sequence). The CDR3 spans 11 residues. Unmatched junction bases numbered 3, after V lost 7 bases and J lost 5 bases. The CDR3 is CSEASGDTQYF. The DNA for the CDR3 is TGCAGTGAGGCTAGCGGAGATACGCAGTATTTT.

This chain joins TRBV5-4 and TRBJ2-3; possibly TRBD2 for D (5 bases). Germline CDR1 and CDR2: SGHNT and YYREEE (reference sequence). The germline V and J ends were trimmed by 4 bases and 2 bases, with 11 bases remaining between them. This CDR3 is 14 amino acids long. CDR3 nucleotides: TGTGCCAGCAGCCGGACGGGGATCACAGATACGCAGTATTTT. Amino acid sequence: CASSRTGITDTQYF.

The CDR3 sequence: CASSLGTTLAGELFF. The CDR3 nucleotides read TGCGCCAGCAGCTTGGGGACTACTCTAGCCGGGGAGCTGTTTTTT. The rearrangement uses TRBV5-1 and TRBJ2-2; tentatively, D is TRBD2 (6 bases). The CDR3 contains 15 residues. CDR1 and CDR2 from the germline V gene are SGHRS and YFSETQ. V lost 0 bases, J lost 6 bases, and 12 bases lay in between.